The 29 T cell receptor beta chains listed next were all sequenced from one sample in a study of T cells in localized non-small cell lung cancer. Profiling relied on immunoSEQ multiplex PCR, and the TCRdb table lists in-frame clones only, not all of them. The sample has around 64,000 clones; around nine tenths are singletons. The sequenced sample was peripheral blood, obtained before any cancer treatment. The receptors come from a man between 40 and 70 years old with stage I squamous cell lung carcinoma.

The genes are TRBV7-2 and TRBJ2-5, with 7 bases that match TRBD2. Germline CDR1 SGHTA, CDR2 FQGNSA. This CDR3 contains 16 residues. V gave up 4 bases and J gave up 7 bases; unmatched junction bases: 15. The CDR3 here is CASSSLAGLAGGTQYF. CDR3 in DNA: TGTGCCAGCAGCTCATTAGCGGGCCTCGCTGGGGGGACCCAGTACTTC. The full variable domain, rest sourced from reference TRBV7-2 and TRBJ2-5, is GAGVSQSPSNKVTEKGKDVELRCDPISGHTALYWYRQSLGQGLEFLIYFQGNSAPDKSGLPSDRFSAERTGGSVSTLTIQRTQQEDSAVYLCASSSLAGLAGGTQYFGPGTRLLVL.

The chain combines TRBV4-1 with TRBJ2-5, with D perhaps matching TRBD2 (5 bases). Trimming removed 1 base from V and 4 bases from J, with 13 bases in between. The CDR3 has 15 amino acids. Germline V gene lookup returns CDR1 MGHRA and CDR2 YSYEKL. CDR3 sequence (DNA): TGCGCCAGCAGCCAAGGAGTTGCGGGTCCAGAGACCCAGTACTTC. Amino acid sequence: CASSQGVAGPETQYF.

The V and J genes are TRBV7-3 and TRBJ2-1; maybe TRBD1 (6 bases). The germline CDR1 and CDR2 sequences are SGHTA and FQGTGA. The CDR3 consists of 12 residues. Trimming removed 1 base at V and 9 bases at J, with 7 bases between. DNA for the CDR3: TGTGCCAGCAGCTTAAGAGGGGGTGAGCAGTTCTTC. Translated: CASSLRGGEQFF.

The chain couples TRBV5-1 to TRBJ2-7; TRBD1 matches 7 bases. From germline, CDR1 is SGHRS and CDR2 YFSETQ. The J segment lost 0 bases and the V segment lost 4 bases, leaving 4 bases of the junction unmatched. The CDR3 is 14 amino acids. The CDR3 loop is CASSLRQGSYEQYF. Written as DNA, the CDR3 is TGCGCCAGCAGCCTACGACAGGGCTCCTACGAGCAGTACTTC.

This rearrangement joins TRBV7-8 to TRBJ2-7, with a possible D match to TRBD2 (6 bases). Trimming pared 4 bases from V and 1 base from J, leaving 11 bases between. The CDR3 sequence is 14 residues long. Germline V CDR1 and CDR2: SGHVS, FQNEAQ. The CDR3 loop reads CASSSIRESYEQYF. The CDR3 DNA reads TGTGCCAGCAGCTCGATCCGGGAGTCCTACGAGCAGTACTTC.

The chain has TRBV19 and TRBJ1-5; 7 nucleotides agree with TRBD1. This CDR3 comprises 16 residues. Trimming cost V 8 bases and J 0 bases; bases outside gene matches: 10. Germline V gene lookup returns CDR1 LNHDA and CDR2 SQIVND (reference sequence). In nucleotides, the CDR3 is TGTGCCAGTCATGACGAGGGGGCCCCTAGCAATCAGCCCCAGCATTTT. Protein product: CASHDEGAPSNQPQHF.

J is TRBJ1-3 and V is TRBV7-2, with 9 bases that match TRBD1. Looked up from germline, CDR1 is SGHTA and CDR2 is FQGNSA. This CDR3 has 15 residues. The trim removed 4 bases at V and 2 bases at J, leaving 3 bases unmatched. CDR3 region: CASSSRDRAGNTIYF. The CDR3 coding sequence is TGTGCCAGCAGCTCCCGGGACAGGGCTGGAAACACCATATATTTT.

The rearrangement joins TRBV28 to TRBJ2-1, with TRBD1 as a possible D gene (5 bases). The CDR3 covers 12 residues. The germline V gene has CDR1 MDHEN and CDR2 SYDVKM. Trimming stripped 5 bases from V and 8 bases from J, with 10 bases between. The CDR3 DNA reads TGTGCCAGCAGTCCACAGGTTTATGAGCAGTTCTTC. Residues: CASSPQVYEQFF.

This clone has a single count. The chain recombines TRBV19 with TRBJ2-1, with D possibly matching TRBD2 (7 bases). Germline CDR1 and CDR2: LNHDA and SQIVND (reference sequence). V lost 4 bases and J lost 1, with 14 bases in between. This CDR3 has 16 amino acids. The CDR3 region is CASSTRGRGSYNEQFF. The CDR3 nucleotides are TGTGCCAGTAGTACGCGAGGGAGGGGGTCCTACAATGAGCAGTTCTTC.

CDR3 amino acids: CASTGSGGNNSPLHF. In DNA, the CDR3 is TGTGCCAGCACCGGCTCGGGAGGGAACAATTCACCCCTCCACTTT. The V and J genes are TRBV2 and TRBJ1-6; no reliable D call. This CDR3 contains 15 residues. V was pared by 7 bases and J by 7 bases, with 17 bases between. Germline loops: CDR1 SNHLY, CDR2 FYNNEI.

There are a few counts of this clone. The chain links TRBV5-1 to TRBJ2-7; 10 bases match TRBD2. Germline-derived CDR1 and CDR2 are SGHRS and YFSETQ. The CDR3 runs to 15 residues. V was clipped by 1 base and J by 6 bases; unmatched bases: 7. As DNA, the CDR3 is TGCGCCAGCAGCTTGTCACCGGGACTAGCGAGCGAGCAGTACTTC. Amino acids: CASSLSPGLASEQYF.

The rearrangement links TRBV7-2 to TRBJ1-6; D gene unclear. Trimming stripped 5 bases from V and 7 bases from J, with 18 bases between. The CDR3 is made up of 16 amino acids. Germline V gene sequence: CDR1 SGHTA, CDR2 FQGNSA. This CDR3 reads CASSALPWQVNSPLHF. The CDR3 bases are TGTGCCAGCAGCGCGTTACCTTGGCAGGTCAATTCACCCCTCCACTTT.

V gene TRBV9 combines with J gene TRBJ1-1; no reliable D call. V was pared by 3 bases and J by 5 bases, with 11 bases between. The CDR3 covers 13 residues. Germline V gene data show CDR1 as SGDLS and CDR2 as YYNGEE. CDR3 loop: CASSGAIGTEAFF. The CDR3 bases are TGTGCCAGCAGCGGTGCAATTGGAACTGAAGCTTTCTTT.

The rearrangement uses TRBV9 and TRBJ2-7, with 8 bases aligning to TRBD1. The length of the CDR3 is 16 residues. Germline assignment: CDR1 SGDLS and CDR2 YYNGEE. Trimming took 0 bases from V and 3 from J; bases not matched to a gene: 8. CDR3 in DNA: TGTGCCAGCAGCGTAGAGAAGACAGGGGTAATCTACGAGCAGTACTTC. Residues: CASSVEKTGVIYEQYF. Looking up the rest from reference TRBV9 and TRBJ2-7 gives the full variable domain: DSGVTQTPKHLITATGQRVTLRCSPRSGDLSVYWYQQSLDQGLQFLIQYYNGEERAKGNILERFSAQQFPDLHSELNLSSLELGDSALYFCASSVEKTGVIYEQYFGPGTRLTVT.

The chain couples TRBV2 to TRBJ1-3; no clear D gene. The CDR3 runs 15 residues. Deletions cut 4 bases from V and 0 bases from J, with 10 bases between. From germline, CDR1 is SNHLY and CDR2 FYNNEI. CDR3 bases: TGTGCCAGCAGTGTCGACCTTGACTCTGGAAACACCATATATTTT. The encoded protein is CASSVDLDSGNTIYF.

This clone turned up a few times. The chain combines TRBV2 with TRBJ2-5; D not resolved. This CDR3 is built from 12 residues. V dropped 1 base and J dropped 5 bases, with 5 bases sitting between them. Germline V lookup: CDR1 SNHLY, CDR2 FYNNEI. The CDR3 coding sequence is TGTGCCAGCAGTGAAGGGCGGGAGACCCAGTACTTC. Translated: CASSEGRETQYF.

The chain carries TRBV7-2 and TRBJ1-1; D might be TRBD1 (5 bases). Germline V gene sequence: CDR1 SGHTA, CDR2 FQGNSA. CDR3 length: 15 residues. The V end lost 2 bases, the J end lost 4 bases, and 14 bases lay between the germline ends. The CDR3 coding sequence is TGTGCCAGCAGCTTAATGGCGCAGGGAGTCACTGAAGCTTTCTTT. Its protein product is CASSLMAQGVTEAFF.

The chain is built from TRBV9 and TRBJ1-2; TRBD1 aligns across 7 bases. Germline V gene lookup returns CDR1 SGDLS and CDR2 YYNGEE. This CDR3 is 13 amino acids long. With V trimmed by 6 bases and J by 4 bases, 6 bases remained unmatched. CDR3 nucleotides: TGTGCCAGCAACAGGGGTGAGGCCTATGGCTACACCTTC. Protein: CASNRGEAYGYTF.

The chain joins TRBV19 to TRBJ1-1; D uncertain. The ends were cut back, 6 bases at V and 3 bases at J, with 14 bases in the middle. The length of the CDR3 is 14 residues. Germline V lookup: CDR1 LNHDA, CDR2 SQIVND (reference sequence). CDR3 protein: CASRAGMVHTEAFF. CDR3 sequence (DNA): TGTGCCAGTAGGGCGGGGATGGTCCACACTGAAGCTTTCTTT.

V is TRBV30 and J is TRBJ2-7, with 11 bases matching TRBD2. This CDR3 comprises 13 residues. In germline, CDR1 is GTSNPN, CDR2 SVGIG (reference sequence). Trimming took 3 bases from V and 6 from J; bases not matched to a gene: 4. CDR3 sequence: CAWSLGLAGEQYF. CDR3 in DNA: TGTGCCTGGAGCCTCGGACTAGCGGGCGAGCAGTACTTC.

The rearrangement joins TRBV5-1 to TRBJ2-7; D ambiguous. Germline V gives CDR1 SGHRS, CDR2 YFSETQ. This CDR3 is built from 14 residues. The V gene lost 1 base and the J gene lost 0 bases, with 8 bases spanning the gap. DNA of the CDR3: TGCGCCAGCAGCTTGAGGGTAAACTCCTACGAGCAGTACTTC. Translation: CASSLRVNSYEQYF.

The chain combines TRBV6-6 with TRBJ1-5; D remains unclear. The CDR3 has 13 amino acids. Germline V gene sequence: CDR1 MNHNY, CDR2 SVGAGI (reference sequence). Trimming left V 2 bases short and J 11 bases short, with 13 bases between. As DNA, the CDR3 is TGTGCCAGCAGTTACAAAGGGCGCGAGTCCCAGCATTTT. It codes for CASSYKGRESQHF.

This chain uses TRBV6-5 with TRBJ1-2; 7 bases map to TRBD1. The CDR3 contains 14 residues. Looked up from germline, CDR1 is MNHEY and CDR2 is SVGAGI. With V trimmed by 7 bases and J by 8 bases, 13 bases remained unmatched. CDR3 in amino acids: CASKKTGEGEGYTF. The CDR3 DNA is TGTGCCAGCAAAAAAACAGGGGAAGGAGAGGGCTACACCTTC.

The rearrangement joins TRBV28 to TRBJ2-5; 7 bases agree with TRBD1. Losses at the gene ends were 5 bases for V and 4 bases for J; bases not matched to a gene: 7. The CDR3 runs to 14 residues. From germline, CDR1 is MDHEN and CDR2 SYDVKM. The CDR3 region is CASSTTGSVETQYF. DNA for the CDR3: TGTGCCAGCAGTACGACAGGGTCAGTAGAGACCCAGTACTTC.

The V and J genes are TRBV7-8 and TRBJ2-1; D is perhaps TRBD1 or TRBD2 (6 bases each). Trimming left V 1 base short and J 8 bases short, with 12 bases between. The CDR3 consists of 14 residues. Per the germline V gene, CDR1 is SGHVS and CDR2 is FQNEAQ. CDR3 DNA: TGTGCCAGCAGCTTAGGACTCGGGGGCGATGAGCAGTTCTTC. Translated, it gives CASSLGLGGDEQFF.

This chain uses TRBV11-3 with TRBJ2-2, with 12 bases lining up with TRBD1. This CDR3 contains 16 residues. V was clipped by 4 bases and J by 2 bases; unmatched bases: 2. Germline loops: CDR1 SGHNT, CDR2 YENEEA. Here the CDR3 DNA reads TGTGCCAGCAGCTCGGGACAGGGGGCTAACACCGGGGAGCTGTTTTTT. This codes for CASSSGQGANTGELFF. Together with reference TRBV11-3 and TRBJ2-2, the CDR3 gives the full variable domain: EAGVVQSPRYKIIEKKQPVAFWCNPISGHNTLYWYLQNLGQGPELLIRYENEEAVDDSQLPKDRFSAERLKGVDSTLKIQPAELGDSAVYLCASSSGQGANTGELFFGEGSRLTVL.

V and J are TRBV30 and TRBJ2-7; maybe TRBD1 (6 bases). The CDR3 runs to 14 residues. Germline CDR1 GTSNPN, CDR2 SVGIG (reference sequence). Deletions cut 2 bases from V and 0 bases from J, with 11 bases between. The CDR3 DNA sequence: TGTGCCTGGAGTCGGGACATATACTCCTACGAGCAGTACTTC. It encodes CAWSRDIYSYEQYF.

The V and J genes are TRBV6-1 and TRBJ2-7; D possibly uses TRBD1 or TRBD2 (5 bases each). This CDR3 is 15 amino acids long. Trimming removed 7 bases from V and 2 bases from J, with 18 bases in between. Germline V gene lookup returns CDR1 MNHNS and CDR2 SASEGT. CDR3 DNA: TGTGCCAGCACGCCAACAAGGGGACGGCCCTACGAGCAGTACTTC. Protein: CASTPTRGRPYEQYF.

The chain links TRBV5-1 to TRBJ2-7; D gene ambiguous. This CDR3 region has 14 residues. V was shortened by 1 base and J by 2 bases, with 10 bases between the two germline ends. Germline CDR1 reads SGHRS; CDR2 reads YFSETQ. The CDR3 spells CASSLNMRTYEQYF. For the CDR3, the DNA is TGCGCCAGCAGCTTGAACATGCGGACCTACGAGCAGTACTTC.